The following is a TCR beta chain sequence with its context. What this receptor recognizes is not known. No much larger clonotype is one base removed from it; base qualities were not supplied. V loses 5 bases of germline sequence and J loses 4 bases, and the interval between the two ends is 17 bases. The CDR3 runs 16 residues from the cysteine to the phenylalanine. Left in the record is the CDR3 DNA by itself, 48 bases read in frame from the first base. The cohort consisted of 600 to 750 healthy bone marrow donors. At the time of sampling, all cohort members were nominally healthy, though unrecorded immune exposures were likely present. The donor tested CMV seropositive, placing the donor among the roughly 270 seropositive members of the cohort. Every donor gave a peripheral blood sample, and the peripheral blood mononuclear cells from that sample were used for TCR beta sequencing. Genomic DNA extraction from the blood cell samples was performed with the Qiagen DNeasy Blood Extraction Kit.

These data are taken from a study of cytomegalovirus exposure and HLA in healthy donors (dated by TCRdb to about 2017). Regarding the study in general: In an earlier analysis of several hundred of the donors, roughly 300 Gb of sequence data and 100 million or so unique TCR beta sequences from some 170 million T cells were reported. About 300 gigabases of sequencing data and approximately 92 million unique TCR sequences made up an early release that covered around 640 HLA-typed donors. An earlier analysis of 587 of the donors applied high-throughput TCR beta sequencing to assess whether each TCR beta V gene segment acted as functional or pseudogenic. Every discovery cohort repertoire had been produced on one sequencing platform. Rather than drawing on any new phenotypic data, the later analysis identified candidate immune exposures from TCR beta sequences and the way those sequences occurred across donors. The study profiled the T cell repertoires of some 610 subjects by immunosequencing and related them to cytomegalovirus serostatus. Along with the approximately 700-subject first cohort, a separate validation cohort of roughly 110 different subjects was used. The study was designed to test whether signatures of past pathogen exposure could be identified by cataloging public T cell receptors. Of the approximately 400 genotyped donors, roughly 85% fell in the genetic ancestry cluster associated with self-reported Caucasian donors. Genome-wide SNP genotypes for about 65% of the roughly 670 donors were used in a later genetic analysis, which treated that subset as a discovery cohort. Typing coverage varied by locus: 629-630 donors for A, B, C, DRB1 and DQB1; some 520 for DQA1; some 610 for DPA1; around 490 for DPB1. On average, around 200,000 unique TCR beta nucleotide sequences were sequenced per donor among several hundred genotyped donors of the cohort, with about 17% of those sequences being non-productive. To study patterns of TCR occurrence, a later analysis re-analyzed previously published TCR beta repertoires from hundreds of donors and added high-resolution HLA genotyping. Donor age, sex, ethnicity and CMV serostatus were compiled alongside the repertoire data. HLA typing included class I and class II loci at four-digit resolution. Roughly 5 DR-DQ haplotypes were handled as single units for association and clustering because linkage in the cohort was strong. The study combined high-throughput TCR immunosequencing, statistical association of individual TCRs with disease status, and machine learning to predict cytomegalovirus infection status. On the study overall, not on this receptor specifically: The cohort was sequenced for TCR beta chains only, and without alpha or paired-chain data the features that could be detected were limited. The study gave a list of under 200 TCR beta chains associated with cytomegalovirus. An earlier analysis of several hundred of the donors showed that most TCR beta V segments appeared in productive rearrangements either about 87% or about 30% of the time, which broadly matched IMGT annotations. The only immune exposure information available for the cohort was CMV serostatus. Most TCR sequences were observed very rarely across donors, whereas some public TCRs were present in many individuals. The authors suggested that the approach could potentially be generalized to other disease states and immunological phenotypes. The sequencing pipeline was judged likely to have produced a cluster of highly shared sequence variants as a technical artifact. When HLA alleles, especially DR and DQ, strongly co-occurred, attributing TCR associations to individual alleles was difficult. A later analysis associated around 16,000 TCR beta sequences with specific HLA alleles at a false discovery rate of 0.05. Cytomegalovirus status was reported to be diagnosed by the classifier with high specificity and sensitivity in both the original and validation cohorts. According to a later analysis, most CMV-associated TCR beta chains appeared to be HLA-restricted, and the HLA associations seemed to be driven largely by CMV exposure. Correlated functional status among segregating V segments might reflect linkage disequilibrium, but an unknown experimental factor could not be ruled out. Over 15 rarely observed V segments, including chromosome 9 orphons, were excluded from the earlier analysis of several hundred of the donors because counts were too low. A further reported finding was that TCR beta sequences accurately predicted the HLA-A and HLA-B alleles for most subjects in the first cohort. The 87-base-pair reads could not distinguish some IMGT-functional V segments, including TRBV6-2 and TRBV6-3, so those segments were excluded. In a later analysis, HLA-associated TCR beta chains showed more clonal expansion and lower generation probabilities than non-associated chains that were equally common. V-gene and J-gene trimming of TCR beta chains was associated with a missense DCLRE1C variant in a later genetic analysis, and the association was replicated in an independent cohort. In a later analysis, the rate of TCR association differed among HLA loci, with DRB1 alleles having the most associated TCRs and HLA-C alleles having the fewest. Several of the top co-occurrence clusters appeared to be linked to parvovirus B19, influenza, CMV and Epstein-Barr virus, according to a later analysis. HLA typing was unavailable for some donors at each locus, so association tests used only the typed subset. The presence/absence analyses assumed that sequencing depth was roughly uniform across donors, and that assumption may not be true. In vitro tests confirmed that a few of the cytomegalovirus-associated TCR beta chains recognize cytomegalovirus antigens. Compared with the approximately 670-donor mean, donors in an Asian-associated ancestry cluster had fewer N-insertions in productive TCRs, according to a later genetic analysis.

Libraries were prepared through the immunoSEQ multiplex PCR assay. The multiplex PCR relied on a mix of 60 forward primers for TCR Vbeta segments and 13 reverse primers for TCR Jbeta segments. A multiplex PCR assay on genomic DNA amplified the CDR3 region of rearranged TCR beta genes. The amplified TCR beta libraries were sequenced on the Illumina HiSeq System as 87-base-pair reads. The paper's data handling went like this. Across the 670 or so repertoires, a later analysis counted some 81 million unique TCR beta chains, 8.5 million to 12 million of which were shared by at least two donors. Raw reads were error-corrected and collapsed into unique sequences by a nearest-neighbor algorithm in which closely related sequences were merged to remove PCR and sequencing errors. To assign V, D and J gene segments, CDR3 sequences were aligned to IMGT reference sequences. For a sequence to be retained, a match of at least six nucleotides to both a V gene segment and a J gene segment was required. Rearrangements were classified as productive when the CDR3 lacked stop codons and remained in frame with V and J, and all other rearrangements were classified as non-productive. Following IMGT convention, CDR3 was defined as the stretch from the second conserved V-encoded cysteine to the conserved J-encoded phenylalanine. Sequences without an unambiguous match to a single V gene segment were excluded from the earlier analysis of several hundred of the donors. An earlier analysis of about 590 of the donors classified V segments as functional when productive rearrangements were above 56.7% and as segregating when the standard deviation between donors was above 5%. To diagnose cytomegalovirus status from the catalog of TCR beta chain sequences, a statistical classification framework was built. V and J gene assignment, in a later analysis, came from comparing TCR nucleotide sequences with IMGT/GENE-DB human TR gene sequences. Using the TCRdist pipeline, a later analysis assigned CDR3 sequences along with most-parsimonious VDJ recombination scenarios. In a later analysis, every TCR beta chain was defined by the combination of its CDR3 amino acid sequence and its V-gene family, and reads without a unique V-gene family were dropped. In a later analysis, 500 to 700 highly shared, low-generation-probability nucleotide sequences were removed to address suspected cross-contamination and a sequencing artifact. For each public chain, a later analysis derived a clonal expansion index from normalized ranks of inferred template counts within each repertoire. In a later analysis, generation probabilities were computed using a VDJ recombination model fitted to out-of-frame rearrangements, and the results were checked against IGoR. In a later analysis, hypergeometric tests were used to score TCR-TCR, TCR-HLA and TCR-CMV co-occurrence, with a repertoire-size bias correction applied to TCR pairs. In a later analysis, false discovery rates were estimated by permuting HLA or CMV assignments 20 times. In a later analysis, co-occurring TCRs were grouped using DBSCAN, and TCRdist sequence similarity was added for clustering within HLA-allele-positive subsets. Repertoires with fewer than 30,000 or more than 120,000 public chains, plus five repertoires with anomalous nucleotide sharing, were excluded from co-occurrence clustering. TCRdb stores this immuneACCESS table with in-frame sequences only. Part of the clones is absent; in the studies checked, under half of the shortfall reflects unresolved V genes, and no reason is known for the rest. V, J and clone size are taken as reported in that table, and D and trimming were inferred from the DNA itself. This sample lists tens of thousands of clones; around 75% were detected once. The ten largest clones represent roughly 47% of the sample.

The chain uses TRBV23-1 and TRBJ2-2, and the D gene may be TRBD2, 5 bases matching. TRBV23-1 is filed as an ORF, its function uncertain. The clonotype originates from a man aged 45 to 65 in good health and CMV-seropositive. Material: PBMCs. The DNA sequence reads TGCGCCAGCAGTTTCTTGAGGGTGCCCTTCACCGGGGAGCTGTTTTTT. The resulting protein is CASSFLRVPFTGELFF.